This is a list of T cell receptor beta chains from one sample in a study of type 1 regulatory T cells. TCRdb itself ran the reads through MiXCR, one entry per CDR3 protein. This table holds 70,000 or so distinct CDR3 sequences, less than 25% found once. These receptors' antigens are unknown. Sequencing input: cultured type 1 regulatory T (Tr1) cells, either the whole culture or a sorted fraction (not recorded which). The receptors were gathered from a human donor in good health. Both conserved end residues are part of each CDR3. The D gene is left open where the match is weak. Some rows mark clone size as missing; the rest say once, few, many or name a class of expanded clone.

>TRBV5-1|TRBJ2-5|TRBD2|few
TGCGCCAGCAGCGGACGTGGGGGCCTAGCGGGAGGCCCCCAAGAGACCCAGTACTTC
CASSGRGGLAGGPQETQYF
>TRBV24-1|TRBJ2-1|TRBD2|few
TGTGCCACCAGTGATCGGGACTACAAGAATGAGCAGTTCTTC
CATSDRDYKNEQFF
>TRBV7-2|TRBJ2-5|TRBD1|NA
TGTGCCGGCAGCCCGGGACAGGGTGGGGAGACCCAGTACTTC
CAGSPGQGGETQYF
>TRBV5-6|TRBJ2-2|NA|many
TGTGCCAGCAGCTTGTTTCTGGGGGCAGCCGGGGAGCTGTTTTTT
CASSLFLGAAGELFF
>TRBV28|TRBJ1-3|NA|few
TGTGCCAGCAGTTCCCCAGCTGGAGACTCTAAGGGCACCATATATTTT
CASSSPAGDSKGTIYF
>TRBV30|TRBJ2-1|NA|NA
TGTGCCTGGAGTTACTCGGGTAATGAGCAGTTCTTC
CAWSYSGNEQFF
>TRBV29-1|TRBJ1-2|TRBD1|NA
TGCAGCGTTAGTCAGACAGGGGGCGTCGGCTACACCTTC
CSVSQTGGVGYTF
>TRBV6-2/TRBV6-3|TRBJ2-7|TRBD1|NA
TGTGCCAGCAAAGGGACAGTCGGATACGAGCAGTACTTC
CASKGTVGYEQYF
>TRBV5-1|TRBJ2-5|TRBD2|medium-sized
TGCGCCAGCAGATCGACTAGCGGGAGCCAAGAGACCCAGTACTTC
CASRSTSGSQETQYF
>TRBV28|TRBJ2-1|NA|many
TGTGCCAGCAGTTTAGGGGAGGAGGGGTTCTTC
CASSLGEEGFF
>TRBV20-1|TRBJ1-5|NA|few
TGCAGTGCTCGAATACAGCGGTATAGCAATCAGCCCCAGCATTTT
CSARIQRYSNQPQHF
>TRBV10-3|TRBJ2-7|NA|few
TGTGCCATCAGCTCAGGGGCCTACGAGCAGTACTTC
CAISSGAYEQYF
>TRBV29-1|TRBJ2-7|NA|few
TGCAGCGTTCTCCAGTCCTACGAGCAGTACTTC
CSVLQSYEQYF
>TRBV24-1|TRBJ2-1|NA|NA
TGTGCCACCAGTGATTTAGACGCCACATCCTACAATGAGCAGTTCTTC
CATSDLDATSYNEQFF
>TRBV20-1|TRBJ1-2|TRBD1|NA
TGCAGTGCGGGGGACAGTCCTAACTATGGCTACACCTTC
CSAGDSPNYGYTF
>TRBV5-1|TRBJ1-2|NA|NA
TGCGCCAGCAGTTCGGGACAAAGCTCTGGCTACACCTTC
CASSSGQSSGYTF
>TRBV10-3|TRBJ2-5|NA|NA
TGTGCCATCAGTGAGTCAGAAGAGACCCAGTACTTC
CAISESEETQYF
>TRBV10-3|TRBJ2-7|TRBD1|NA
TGTGCCGTCAGTAAGACAGGGGGCGGGGACGAGCAGTACTTC
CAVSKTGGGDEQYF
>TRBV28|TRBJ2-3|TRBD1|NA
TGTGCCAGCAGTTTGGGCCCCGGGACAGGCACAGATACGCAGTATTTT
CASSLGPGTGTDTQYF
>TRBV20-1|TRBJ2-5|TRBD2|NA
TGCAGTGCTTTGAGCGGGAGTCAAGAGACCCAGTACTTC
CSALSGSQETQYF
>TRBV7-3|TRBJ2-1|NA|NA
TGTGCCAGCAGCCCCTACTTATACAATGAGCAGTTCTTC
CASSPYLYNEQFF
>TRBV12-3/TRBV12-4|TRBJ2-1|NA|NA
TGTGCCAGCAGCTGGGGAAGTTGGGACAATGAGCAGTTCTTC
CASSWGSWDNEQFF